There are a few counts of the clone carrying this T cell receptor (beta chain). As yet, its antigen is unknown. PCR was performed a second time for about 6 to 12 cycles using a sample-barcoded 5' primer and a J-beta primer mix. TCRdb used MiXCR to reprocess the 5' RACE reads, holding one entry per CDR3 protein. This table holds about a million distinct CDR3 sequences, around 48% found once. This sample is part of a study of blood T cells in healthy people across ages. Study outcomes and limitations: What prevented conclusive comparison of naive and antigen-experienced cells was that PBMCs were unsorted. Among T cells, TCR beta diversity per million cells dropped roughly linearly as age rose.

About 10 milliliters was the volume of peripheral blood drawn from each donor. Per sample, extraction of total RNA gave at least 5.5 micrograms in every case. There are 17 residues in the CDR3. The V gene's germline CDR1 is SGHTA and CDR2 FQGTGA. J was trimmed by 3 bases and V by 5 bases; bases with no gene match: 14. The chain joins TRBV7-3 to TRBJ2-3; 7 bases fit TRBD1. Sequencing was carried out using blood. The sequence was collected from a man between 25 and 39 years old in good health. The CDR3 DNA reads TGTGCCAGCAGCCCCGACAGGGTTCAAGTGGGTACAGATACGCAGTATTTT. Protein product: CASSPDRVQVGTDTQYF.